This TCR beta chain comes out of a study of T cells in Graves' hyperthyroidism and ophthalmopathy. The investigators amplified TCR beta CDR3 regions from RNA transcripts. TCR CDR3 underwent first-round RT-PCR with the HTBI primer set. From the multiplex PCR reads, TCRdb called clonotypes with MiXCR, one entry per CDR3 protein. The sample has 350,000 to 500,000 distinct CDR3 sequences; about 13% are singletons. There are a few counts of this clonotype. Losses at the gene ends were 6 bases for V and 8 bases for J; bases not matched to a gene: 8. Germline V gene sequence: CDR1 ENHRY, CDR2 SYGVKD. The CDR3 runs to 15 residues.

The V gene is TRBV10-3, the J gene TRBJ2-1, with 12 bases identical to TRBD1. The material sequenced was blood. This TCR was sampled from a woman in her late teens or twenties with Graves' hyperthyroidism. The CDR3 spells CAISPGQGATHEQFF. The DNA for the CDR3 is TGTGCCATCAGCCCGGGACAGGGGGCGACCCATGAGCAGTTCTTC.